This record concerns one TCR beta chain sequence. Its recognized antigen is unknown. No per-base quality is available; no much larger clone lies one base away. This entry belongs to a study of blood T cell repertoires in COVID-19 (dated by TCRdb to about 2020). As for the study more broadly: The collaborator samples originated in the United States, Italy and Spain and spanned the acute and convalescent phases of COVID-19. The dataset comprised deeply sampled blood TCRbeta repertoires from subjects exposed to, actively infected with, or recovered from COVID-19. The sample metadata nearly always contained a de-identified subject ID, COVID-19 status, age in years and sex. A freely available public database, intended as a resource for researchers studying the immune response to SARS-CoV-2, is where the repertoires were released. The material from the prospective study consisted of cDNA or gDNA derived from T cells, B-cell-depleted T cells, or PBMCs. Samples came from the ongoing ImmuneRACE study (first 160 participants) plus 1,254 subjects from 6 global collaborators. Where HLA class I and class II types were available, the types were taken from metadata supplied by the sample provider, not from assay-based typing. Overall results and qualifications from the work: The quantity of clinical and demographic metadata differed by source and by participant and was supplied without curation.

TCRbeta CDR3 regions were amplified from genomic DNA using the immunoSEQ Assay, a bias-controlled multiplex PCR. The paper's data handling went like this. The number of nucleated cells in each sample was estimated by amplification of reference gene primers within the assay. To quantify the absolute abundance of each unique TCRbeta CDR3 rearrangement, sequence reads were collapsed and filtered. For each sample, productive Simpson clonality was calculated as the square root of Simpson's diversity index across productive rearrangements. Not all clones reach the TCRdb copy of this immuneACCESS table, which keeps in-frame sequences only. Checked studies attribute under half of the gap to unresolved V genes and leave the rest unexplained. That table furnishes V, J and clone size, whereas the DNA furnished D and trimming. The sample contains 110,000 to 150,000 clones, about four fifths of them found a single time. The ten top clones hold around 3.7% of the sample.

The CDR1 and CDR2 encoded by the germline V gene (reference sequence) are LNHDA and SQIVND. The CDR3, cysteine through phenylalanine, is 13 amino acids long. The CDR3 DNA has 39 bases and is translated from base 1. The germline ends are 18 bases apart after V is trimmed by 9 bases and J by 7 bases. A second Seattle source provided samples from volunteer blood donors who had recovered from COVID-19. The collaborating institutions used their own protocols to collect whole blood in K2EDTA tubes. For TCRbeta analysis, collaborator samples were shipped as frozen whole blood, as isolated PBMCs, or as DNA extracted from either sample type.

In this chain, TRBV19 is recombined with TRBJ1-2; the D gene is perhaps TRBD1, from 5 matching bases. The sequence derives from a man in his 70s who had recovered from COVID-19. The material sequenced was peripheral blood. The CDR3 is CASRTGRVFGYTF. The DNA sequence reads TGTGCCAGCCGGACGGGCAGGGTATTTGGCTACACCTTC.